These 30 T cell receptor beta chains share one sample of origin, sequenced in a study of blood T cell repertoires in COVID-19. TCRdb's copy holds only in-frame clones and misses some; the assay was immunoSEQ multiplex PCR. The sample lists roughly 35,000 clones, over 80% occurring once. The specimen sequenced was peripheral blood. Receptors originate from a man in his 60s with active COVID-19.

The chain has TRBV5-4 and TRBJ2-3; TRBD1 matches at 8 bases. Germline assignment: CDR1 SGHNT and CDR2 YYREEE (reference sequence). The V gene end was trimmed by 0 bases and the J gene end by 2 bases; junction bases not matched to a gene: 2. This CDR3 is built from 15 residues. Here the CDR3 DNA reads TGTGCCAGCAGCTTGGGACAGGGGATCACAGATACGCAGTATTTT. This codes for CASSLGQGITDTQYF.

DNA of the CDR3: TGTGCCAGCAGCTTAATGGGGACACAAGAGACCCAGTACTTC. It specifies CASSLMGTQETQYF. This rearrangement joins TRBV5-4 to TRBJ2-5; tentatively, D is TRBD1 (6 bases). CDR1 SGHNT and CDR2 YYREEE come from the germline V gene (reference sequence). The V and J ends lost 2 bases and 2 bases respectively, with 10 bases between them. This CDR3 is 14 amino acids long.

This sequence joins TRBV9 and TRBJ2-2, with 7 bases identical to TRBD2. Trimming cost V 3 bases and J 5 bases; bases outside gene matches: 10. Germline CDR1 and CDR2: SGDLS and YYNGEE. The CDR3 runs 16 residues. CDR3 nucleotides: TGTGCCAGCAGCGCCCAGCGCGGGAGTCGTACCGGGGAGCTGTTTTTT. It translates to CASSAQRGSRTGELFF.

The sample holds a few counts of this clone. The gene calls are TRBV7-9 and TRBJ2-7; 7 bases are shared with TRBD1. V dropped 5 bases and J dropped 6; count of bases not matched to a gene: 13. Germline-derived CDR1 and CDR2 are SEHNR and FQNEAQ (reference sequence). CDR3 length: 15 residues. The CDR3 protein is CASSPRQGKGTEQYF. CDR3 coding DNA: TGTGCCAGCAGCCCAAGACAGGGAAAGGGGACCGAGCAGTACTTC.

The J gene is TRBJ2-5, the V gene TRBV15, with 8 bases fitting TRBD2. The germline V gene has CDR1 LNHNV and CDR2 YYDKDF (reference sequence). The CDR3 sequence is 16 residues long. V was clipped by 0 bases and J by 5 bases; unmatched bases: 8. CDR3 DNA: TGTGCCACCAGCAGAGATAGGGCGGGAGGCGGGGAGACCCAGTACTTC. Protein sequence: CATSRDRAGGGETQYF. The variable domain in full, completed from reference TRBV15 and TRBJ2-5, reads DAMVIQNPRYQVTQFGKPVTLSCSQTLNHNVMYWYQQKSSQAPKLLFHYYDKDFNNEADTPDNFQSRRPNTSFCFLDIRSPGLGDTAMYLCATSRDRAGGGETQYFGPGTRLLVL.

The chain uses TRBV29-1 and TRBJ2-7; 7 nucleotides match TRBD1. CDR1 SQVTM and CDR2 ANQGSEA come from the germline V gene. V dropped 1 base and J dropped 2; count of bases not matched to a gene: 2. This CDR3 spans 13 amino acids. CDR3 protein: CSVEGGQAYEQYF. For the CDR3, the DNA is TGCAGCGTTGAAGGCGGACAGGCCTACGAGCAGTACTTC.

The V and J genes are TRBV18 and TRBJ1-2; TRBD1 is a possible D gene (5 bases). The CDR3 covers 16 residues. Per the germline V gene, CDR1 is KGHSH and CDR2 is LQKENI. Trimming took off 2 bases at V and 0 bases at J, with 13 bases between the two ends. The CDR3 loop is CASSPSGVLTNYGYTF. The CDR3, as DNA: TGTGCCAGCTCACCATCGGGGGTTTTGACTAACTATGGCTACACCTTC.

This sequence joins TRBV2 and TRBJ2-7; 16 bases agree with TRBD2. CDR1 and CDR2 from the germline V gene are SNHLY and FYNNEI. V gave up 8 bases and J gave up 4 bases; unmatched junction bases: 8. The CDR3 spans 16 residues. CDR3 in amino acids: CASLGTSGRAGYEQYF. In DNA, the CDR3 is TGTGCCAGCCTTGGGACTAGCGGGAGGGCCGGGTACGAGCAGTACTTC.

The rearrangement joins TRBV6-5 to TRBJ2-3; 7 bases agree with TRBD2. The CDR3 has 16 amino acids. The junction had 8 bases not matched to a gene; V was cut back by 4 bases and J by 1 base. Germline V gives CDR1 MNHEY, CDR2 SVGAGI. In DNA form, the CDR3 reads TGTGCCAGCAGTTTGGTGGGGCTAGCGGGCACAGATACGCAGTATTTT. Amino acids: CASSLVGLAGTDTQYF.

The J gene is TRBJ2-7, the V gene TRBV15; a weak D match, TRBD1 (7 bases). Per the germline V gene, CDR1 is LNHNV and CDR2 is YYDKDF (reference sequence). The CDR3 loop spans 14 amino acids. V lost 4 bases, J lost 3 bases, and 13 bases lay in between. Written as DNA, the CDR3 is TGTGCCACCAGCACTGACCAGGGGGGCTACGAGCAGTACTTC. Its protein is CATSTDQGGYEQYF.

The chain is built from TRBV28 and TRBJ1-2; possible D gene TRBD1, 6 bases. Germline loops: CDR1 MDHEN, CDR2 SYDVKM. Trimming left V 6 bases short and J 4 bases short, with 12 bases between. This CDR3 region has 13 residues. CDR3 amino acids: CASSPLTGYGYTF. The CDR3 bases are TGTGCCAGCAGCCCCTTGACAGGCTATGGCTACACCTTC.

This sequence joins TRBV28 and TRBJ2-5; 9 bases fit TRBD2. CDR1 is MDHEN, CDR2 SYDVKM, per germline. The CDR3 consists of 16 residues. V shed 3 bases and J 0 bases; nucleotides not matched to a gene: 5. The CDR3 sequence: CASSFSGGPYQETQYF. CDR3 DNA: TGTGCCAGCAGTTTTAGCGGGGGACCGTACCAAGAGACCCAGTACTTC.

V and J are TRBV20-1 and TRBJ2-1; TRBD2 matches 10 bases. There are 18 residues in the CDR3. Germline lookup yields CDR1 DFQATT and CDR2 SNEGSKA (reference sequence). Trimming took 3 bases from V and 0 from J; bases not matched to a gene: 11. The CDR3, as DNA: TGCAGTGCTAGTCCCCGCGCTAGCGGGGGACCCTCCTACAATGAGCAGTTCTTC. It translates to CSASPRASGGPSYNEQFF.

The chain is built from TRBV19 and TRBJ2-7; 8 bases map to TRBD1. Germline values: CDR1 LNHDA, CDR2 SQIVND (reference sequence). The CDR3 consists of 14 residues. Trimming cost V 5 bases and J 2 bases; bases outside gene matches: 5. The CDR3 DNA sequence: TGTGCCAGTAGTGAGGGCAGGGGGCCCTACGAGCAGTACTTC. It is translated as CASSEGRGPYEQYF.

The V call is TRBV5-1, the J call TRBJ2-7, with 8 nucleotides matching TRBD2. The CDR3 has 15 residues. V trimming: 1 base; J trimming: 4 bases; junction bases outside the gene matches: 7. Germline V lookup: CDR1 SGHRS, CDR2 YFSETQ. This chain's CDR3 is CASSLTSGSYYEQYF. In DNA form, the CDR3 reads TGCGCCAGCAGCTTGACCAGCGGGAGCTATTACGAGCAGTACTTC.

The chain has TRBV12-3 or TRBV12-4 and TRBJ2-7, with TRBD2 as a possible D gene (6 bases). With 6 bases removed from V and 0 bases from J, the gap between germline ends came to 9 bases. The CDR3 runs to 13 residues. The CDR3 sequence: CASRGLHSYEQYF. In DNA form, the CDR3 reads TGTGCCAGCAGGGGACTGCACTCCTACGAGCAGTACTTC.

The rearrangement joins TRBV9 to TRBJ2-7; the match to TRBD2 covers 11 bases. The CDR3 is made up of 16 amino acids. Germline assignment: CDR1 SGDLS and CDR2 YYNGEE. With 4 bases clipped from V and 5 bases from J, the junction kept 11 bases outside the gene matches. CDR3 bases: TGTGCCAGCAGCCCCCGGGGTAGCGGGAGGGTCAACGAGCAGTACTTC. Its protein is CASSPRGSGRVNEQYF.

The chain uses TRBV5-8 and TRBJ2-7, with D perhaps TRBD2 (5 bases). V was trimmed by 0 bases and J by 6 bases, leaving 19 bases between them. Per germline, CDR1 SGHTS and CDR2 YDEGEE. CDR3 length: 16 amino acids. In DNA, the CDR3 is TGTGCCAGCAGCTTGGCGGGCTTGGCAGCGGCCGGCGAGCAGTACTTC. Its protein is CASSLAGLAAAGEQYF.

This clone was seen only once. The chain is built from TRBV3-1 (or the pseudogene TRBV3-2) and TRBJ1-3, with TRBD1 matching over 10 bases. Germline assignment: CDR1 LGHDT and CDR2 YNNKEL (reference sequence). V was clipped by 0 bases and J by 2 bases; unmatched bases: 1. This CDR3 spans 16 amino acids. The CDR3 DNA reads as TGTGCCAGCAGCCAAGAGACAGGGGGCACTGGAAACACCATATATTTT. This encodes CASSQETGGTGNTIYF.

CDR3 in amino acids: CASSNAGTSVFVKETQYF. As DNA, the CDR3 is TGCGCCAGCAGCAACGCCGGGACTAGCGTTTTCGTTAAAGAGACCCAGTACTTC. V gene TRBV5-1 combines with J gene TRBJ2-5; the match to TRBD2 covers 10 bases. The CDR3 totals 18 residues. The germline CDR1 and CDR2 sequences are SGHRS and YFSETQ. V lost 4 bases and J lost 3; bases outside the gene matches: 15.

V is TRBV3-1 (or the pseudogene TRBV3-2) and J is TRBJ2-5; TRBD1 agrees at 9 bases. In germline, CDR1 is LGHDT, CDR2 YNNKEL (reference sequence). The ends lost 3 bases at V and 7 bases at J; junction bases unmatched: 9. The CDR3 runs 15 residues. The CDR3 DNA is TGTGCCAGCAGCCAGGGGACAGGGCCTTCGGGGACCCAGTACTTC. Protein sequence: CASSQGTGPSGTQYF.

The V call is TRBV7-9, the J call TRBJ2-3; 10 bases are shared with TRBD2. The CDR3 sequence is 16 residues long. The germline V gene encodes CDR1 SEHNR and CDR2 FQNEAQ (reference sequence). Trimming removed 3 bases from V and 1 base from J; junction bases left unmatched: 4. DNA for the CDR3: TGTGCCAGCAGCTTTCTCAGCGGGAGGGGCACAGATACGCAGTATTTT. It yields the protein CASSFLSGRGTDTQYF.

This chain uses TRBV29-1 with TRBJ1-1; 8 bases align to TRBD1. The V and J ends lost 4 bases and 3 bases, in that order; junction bases with no gene match: 4. The CDR3 has 13 amino acids. Germline CDR1 SQVTM, CDR2 ANQGSEA. CDR3 protein: CSVAGGAHTEAFF. The CDR3, as DNA: TGCAGCGTTGCAGGGGGCGCACACACTGAAGCTTTCTTT.

The chain uses TRBV18 and TRBJ1-5; TRBD1 agrees at 9 bases. The CDR3 has 15 amino acids. Germline V CDR1 and CDR2: KGHSH, LQKENI. V was pared by 5 bases and J by 0 bases, with 2 bases of the junction left unmatched. The CDR3 region has the DNA TGTGCCAGCTCAGACAGGGGGAATAGCAATCAGCCCCAGCATTTT. Translated: CASSDRGNSNQPQHF. The full variable domain, in which reference TRBV18 and TRBJ1-5 provide the parts outside the CDR3, is NAGVMQNPRHLVRRRGQEARLRCSPMKGHSHVYWYRQLPEEGLKFMVYLQKENIIDESGMPKERFSAEFPKEGPSILRIQQVVRGDSAAYFCASSDRGNSNQPQHFGDGTRLSIL.

The V and J genes are TRBV24-1 and TRBJ1-5; 7 bases fit TRBD1. CDR1 is KGHDR and CDR2 is SFDVKD in the germline V gene. With 9 bases clipped from V and 4 bases from J, the junction kept 23 bases outside the gene matches. The CDR3 has 19 amino acids. CDR3 loop: CATAAASQGQLTVNQPQHF. DNA for the CDR3: TGTGCCACCGCCGCCGCCTCGCAGGGACAGCTGACAGTAAATCAGCCCCAGCATTTT.

The genes are TRBV6-5 and TRBJ2-3; 7 nucleotides match TRBD2. With 8 bases clipped from V and 2 bases from J, the junction kept 7 bases outside the gene matches. CDR3 length: 14 residues. Germline V lookup: CDR1 MNHEY, CDR2 SVGAGI. CDR3 in amino acids: CASSGGHYTDTQYF. The CDR3 bases are TGTGCCAGCTCGGGAGGCCACTACACAGATACGCAGTATTTT.

The chain joins TRBV10-1 to TRBJ2-1; D remains ambiguous. Trimming pared 3 bases from V and 0 bases from J, leaving 12 bases between. The germline CDR1 and CDR2 sequences are WNHNN and SYGVQD (reference sequence). The length of the CDR3 is 16 residues. CDR3 protein: CASSDSAASSYNEQFF. The CDR3 DNA reads as TGCGCCAGCAGTGATTCGGCGGCGAGCTCCTACAATGAGCAGTTCTTC.

The V and J genes are TRBV19 and TRBJ1-5; D is uncertain. With 5 bases removed from V and 3 bases from J, the gap between germline ends came to 8 bases. This CDR3 region has 13 residues. Germline V gene lookup returns CDR1 LNHDA and CDR2 SQIVND (reference sequence). CDR3 sequence (DNA): TGTGCCAGTAGTGCAACCTACAATCAGCCCCAGCATTTT. Translation gives CASSATYNQPQHF. Combining the CDR3 with reference TRBV19 and TRBJ1-5 gives the whole variable domain DGGITQSPKYLFRKEGQNVTLSCEQNLNHDAMYWYRQDPGQGLRLIYYSQIVNDFQKGDIAEGYSVSREKKESFPLTVTSAQKNPTAFYLCASSATYNQPQHFGDGTRLSIL.

The J gene is TRBJ2-1, the V gene TRBV15; D gene ambiguous. CDR1 and CDR2 (germline): LNHNV, YYDKDF (reference sequence). V lost 5 bases, J lost 2 bases, and 7 bases lay in between. CDR3 length: 13 residues. The CDR3 spells CATSAGPYNEQFF. The DNA for the CDR3 is TGTGCCACCAGCGCCGGTCCCTACAATGAGCAGTTCTTC. The variable domain in full, with the rest retrieved from reference TRBV15 and TRBJ2-1, is DAMVIQNPRYQVTQFGKPVTLSCSQTLNHNVMYWYQQKSSQAPKLLFHYYDKDFNNEADTPDNFQSRRPNTSFCFLDIRSPGLGDTAMYLCATSAGPYNEQFFGPGTRLTVL.

This rearrangement joins TRBV19 to TRBJ2-4, with 12 bases aligning to TRBD2. The trim removed 4 bases at V and 1 base at J, leaving 2 bases unmatched. CDR3 length: 16 residues. The V gene's germline CDR1 is LNHDA and CDR2 SQIVND (reference sequence). In nucleotides, the CDR3 is TGTGCCAGTAGTAGACTAGCGGGAGCGGCCAAAAACATTCAGTACTTC. Translation: CASSRLAGAAKNIQYF. The full variable domain, with the rest looked up from reference TRBV19 and TRBJ2-4, is DGGITQSPKYLFRKEGQNVTLSCEQNLNHDAMYWYRQDPGQGLRLIYYSQIVNDFQKGDIAEGYSVSREKKESFPLTVTSAQKNPTAFYLCASSRLAGAAKNIQYFGAGTRLSVL.